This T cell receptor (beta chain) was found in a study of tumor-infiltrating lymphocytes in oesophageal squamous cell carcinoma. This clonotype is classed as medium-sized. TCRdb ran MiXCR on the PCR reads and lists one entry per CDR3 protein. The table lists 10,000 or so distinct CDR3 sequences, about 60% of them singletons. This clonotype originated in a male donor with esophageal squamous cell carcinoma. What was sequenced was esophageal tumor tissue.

DNA of the CDR3: TGTGCCAGCAGTTCCCCAACTAGAGTCGGGGAGCTGTTTTTT. Protein product: CASSSPTRVGELFF. The chain recombines TRBV27 with TRBJ2-2, with a possible D match to TRBD2 (5 bases). Germline CDR1 is MNHEY and CDR2 is SMNVEV (reference sequence). The CDR3 is 14 amino acids. The V gene lost 4 bases and the J gene lost 7 bases, with 13 bases spanning the gap.